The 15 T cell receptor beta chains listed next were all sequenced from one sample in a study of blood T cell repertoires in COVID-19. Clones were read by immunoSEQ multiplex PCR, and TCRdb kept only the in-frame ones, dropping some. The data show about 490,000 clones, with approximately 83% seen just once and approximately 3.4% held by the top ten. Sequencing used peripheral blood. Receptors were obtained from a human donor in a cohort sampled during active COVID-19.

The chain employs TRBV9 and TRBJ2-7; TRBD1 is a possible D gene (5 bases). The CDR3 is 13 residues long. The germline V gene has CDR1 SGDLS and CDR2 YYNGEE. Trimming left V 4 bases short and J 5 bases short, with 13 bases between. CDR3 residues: CASSQRVGDEQYF. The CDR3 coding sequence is TGTGCCAGCAGCCAAAGAGTAGGGGACGAGCAGTACTTC.

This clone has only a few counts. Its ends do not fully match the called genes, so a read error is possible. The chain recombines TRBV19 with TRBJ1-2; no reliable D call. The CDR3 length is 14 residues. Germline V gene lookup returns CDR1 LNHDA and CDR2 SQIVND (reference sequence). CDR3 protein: CASSRAYSGYDYTF. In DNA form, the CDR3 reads TGTGCCAGTAGTAGGGCCTATTCCGGCTATGACTACACCTTC.

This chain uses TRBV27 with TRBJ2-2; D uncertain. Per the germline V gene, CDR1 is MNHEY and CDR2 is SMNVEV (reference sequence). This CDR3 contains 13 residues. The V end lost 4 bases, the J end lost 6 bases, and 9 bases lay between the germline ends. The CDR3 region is CASSSARAGELFF. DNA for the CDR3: TGTGCCAGCAGTTCGGCCCGGGCCGGGGAGCTGTTTTTT.

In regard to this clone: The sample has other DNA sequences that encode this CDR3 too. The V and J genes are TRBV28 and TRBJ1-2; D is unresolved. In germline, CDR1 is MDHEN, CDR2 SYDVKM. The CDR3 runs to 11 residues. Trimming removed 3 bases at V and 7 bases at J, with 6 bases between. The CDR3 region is CASSFSGGYTF. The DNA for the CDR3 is TGTGCCAGCAGTTTTAGCGGTGGCTACACCTTC.

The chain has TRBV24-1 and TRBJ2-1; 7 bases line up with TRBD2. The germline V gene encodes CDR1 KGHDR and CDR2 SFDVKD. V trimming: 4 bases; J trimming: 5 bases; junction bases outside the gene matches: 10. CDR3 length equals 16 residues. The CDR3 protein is CATSEPAGVWDNEQFF. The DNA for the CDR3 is TGTGCCACCAGTGAGCCGGCGGGAGTATGGGACAATGAGCAGTTCTTC.

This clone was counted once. CDR3 DNA: TGCGCCAGCAGCTCAACCAGCGCGCCGGGTGTGACCGGGGAGCTGTTTTTT. Translation: CASSSTSAPGVTGELFF. The chain carries TRBV5-1 and TRBJ2-2, with D unresolved. The length of the CDR3 is 17 residues. Germline assignment: CDR1 SGHRS and CDR2 YFSETQ. Trimming removed 3 bases from V and 5 bases from J, with 20 bases in between.

The chain's CDR3 is CASTTTGAGGYTF. CDR3 nucleotides: TGTGCCAGCACCACGACAGGGGCAGGTGGCTACACCTTC. This chain uses TRBV6-5 with TRBJ1-2; 8 positions agree with TRBD1. J was trimmed by 7 bases and V by 7 bases; bases with no gene match: 8. The CDR3 spans 13 residues. Germline CDR1 and CDR2: MNHEY and SVGAGI.

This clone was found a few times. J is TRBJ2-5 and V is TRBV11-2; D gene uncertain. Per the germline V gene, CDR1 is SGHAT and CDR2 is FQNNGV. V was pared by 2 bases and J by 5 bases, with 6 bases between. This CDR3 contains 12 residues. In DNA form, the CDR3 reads TGTGCCAGCAGCTTAAACCGGGAGACCCAGTACTTC. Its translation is CASSLNRETQYF.

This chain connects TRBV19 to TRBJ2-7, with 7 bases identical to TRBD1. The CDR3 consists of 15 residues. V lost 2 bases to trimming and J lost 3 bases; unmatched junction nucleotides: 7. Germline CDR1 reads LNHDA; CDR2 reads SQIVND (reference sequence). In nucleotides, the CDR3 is TGTGCCAGTAGTATATTCAGCAGGGGGAACTACGAGCAGTACTTC. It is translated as CASSIFSRGNYEQYF. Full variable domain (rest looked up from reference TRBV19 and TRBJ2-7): DGGITQSPKYLFRKEGQNVTLSCEQNLNHDAMYWYRQDPGQGLRLIYYSQIVNDFQKGDIAEGYSVSREKKESFPLTVTSAQKNPTAFYLCASSIFSRGNYEQYFGPGTRLTVT.

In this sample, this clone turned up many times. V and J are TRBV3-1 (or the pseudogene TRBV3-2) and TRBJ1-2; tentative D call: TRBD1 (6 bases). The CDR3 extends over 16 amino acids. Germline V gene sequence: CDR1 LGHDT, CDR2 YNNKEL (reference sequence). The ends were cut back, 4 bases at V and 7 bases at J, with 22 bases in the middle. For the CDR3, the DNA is TGTGCCAGCAGCCCGGGAACGGACAGAAGGAAGAGTGGCTACACCTTC. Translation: CASSPGTDRRKSGYTF.

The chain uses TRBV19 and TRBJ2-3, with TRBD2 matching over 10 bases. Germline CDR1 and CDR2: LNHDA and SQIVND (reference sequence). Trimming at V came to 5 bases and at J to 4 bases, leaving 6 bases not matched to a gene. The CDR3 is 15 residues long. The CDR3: CASSPLAGVADTQYF. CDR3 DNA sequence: TGTGCCAGTAGTCCCCTAGCGGGAGTTGCAGATACGCAGTATTTT.

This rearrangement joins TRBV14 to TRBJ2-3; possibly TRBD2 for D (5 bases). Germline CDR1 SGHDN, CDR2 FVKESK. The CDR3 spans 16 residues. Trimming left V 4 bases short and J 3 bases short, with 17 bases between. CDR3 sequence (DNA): TGTGCCAGCAGCCTGAGGGCGGATTTGCGGACAGATACGCAGTATTTT. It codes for CASSLRADLRTDTQYF.

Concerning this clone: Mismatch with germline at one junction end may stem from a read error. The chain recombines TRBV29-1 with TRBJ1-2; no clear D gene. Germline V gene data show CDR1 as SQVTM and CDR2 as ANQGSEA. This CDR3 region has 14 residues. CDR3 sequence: CSVEDARGAYSYTF. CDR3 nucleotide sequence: TGCAGCGTTGAAGATGCACGGGGAGCCTATAGCTACACCTTC.

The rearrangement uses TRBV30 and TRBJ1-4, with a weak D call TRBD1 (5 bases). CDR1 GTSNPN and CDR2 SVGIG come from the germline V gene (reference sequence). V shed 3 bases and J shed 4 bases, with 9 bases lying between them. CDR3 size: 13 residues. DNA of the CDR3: TGTGCCTGGAGCCGACAGTTTAATGAAAAACTGTTTTTT. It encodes CAWSRQFNEKLFF.

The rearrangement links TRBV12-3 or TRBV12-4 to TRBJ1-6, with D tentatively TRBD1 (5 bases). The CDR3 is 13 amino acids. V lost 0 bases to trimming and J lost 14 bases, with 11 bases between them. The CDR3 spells CASSLAGGSSLHF. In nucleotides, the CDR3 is TGTGCCAGCAGTTTAGCGGGGGGTTCTTCCCTCCACTTT.